The source of this T cell receptor beta chain is a study of OX40 agonist ivuxolimab in advanced cancers. Study context: A history of anti-PD-1, anti-PD-L1 or anti-CTLA-4 therapy was acceptable, and more than 30% had some. Patients achieving partial responses numbered three: one hepatocellular carcinoma case and two cutaneous melanoma cases.

TCRdb's copy holds only in-frame clones and misses some; the assay was immunoSEQ multiplex PCR. The table shows 35,000 to 40,000 clones, with around 82% occurring only once. Trimming pared 0 bases from V and 5 bases from J, leaving 13 bases between. The CDR3 runs to 15 residues. The germline V gene has CDR1 PRHDT and CDR2 FYEKMQ (reference sequence). The sample here was CD4+ or CD8+ T cells sorted from blood, taken in a trial of the OX40 agonist ivuxolimab. V is TRBV13 and J is TRBJ2-5, with no clear D. This TCR was sampled from an adult with an advanced solid tumor such as melanoma, head and neck, liver or kidney cancer. The CDR3 reads CASSLGQFTAETQYF. The DNA for the CDR3 is TGTGCCAGCAGCTTAGGCCAGTTTACTGCGGAGACCCAGTACTTC.